The entry that follows covers one T cell receptor beta chain sequence. This clone was seen a handful of times. The clone's antigen remains unknown. No per-base quality is available; no much larger clone lies one base away. These data belong to a study of control samples from healthy donors and cancer patients (dated by TCRdb to 2020 to 2021). The library was made by the immunoSEQ multiplex PCR assay. The table comes from immuneACCESS by way of TCRdb, which keeps in-frame sequences with V and J called. Part of the clones is missing from these tables; in studies checked, under half for an unresolved V gene and the rest for unknown reasons. In this sample the table shows around 71,000 clones, about 87% of which occur a single time. Approximately 2.1% of the sample is held by the ten biggest clonotypes. From cysteine to phenylalanine, the CDR3 is 14 amino acids long. Here the CDR3 DNA is all that survives: 42 bases in frame from base 1. At the junction V is shortened by 6 bases and J by 6 bases, with 17 bases in between. The germline V gene yields KGHSH for CDR1 and LQKENI for CDR2.

Sequencing used PBMCs. The sequence links TRBV18 to TRBJ1-1; there is no confident call for the D gene. The receptor's source is a woman aged 45 to 65 with head and neck cancer. The bases are TGTGCCAGCTCTCCAGCTTCCCCTCCGTCTGAAGCTTTCTTT. Its amino acids are CASSPASPPSEAFF. Joined to the reference TRBV18 and TRBJ1-1 proteins, this CDR3 gives the full variable domain: NAGVMQNPRHLVRRRGQEARLRCSPMKGHSHVYWYRQLPEEGLKFMVYLQKENIIDESGMPKERFSAEFPKEGPSILRIQQVVRGDSAAYFCASSPASPPSEAFFGQGTRLTVV.